Following are 12 T cell receptor beta chains from one sample sequenced in a study of blood T cell repertoires in COVID-19. The repertoire was sequenced with immunoSEQ multiplex PCR; TCRdb's copy has only in-frame clones and lacks some. Here the sample spans hundreds of thousands of clones, around 89% being singletons. Sample: peripheral blood. The source of these receptors is a woman in her thirties with acute or convalescent COVID-19.

The chain is built from TRBV3-1 (or the pseudogene TRBV3-2) and TRBJ2-3; D is undetermined. Germline CDR1 reads LGHDT; CDR2 reads YNNKEL (reference sequence). The V gene lost 3 bases and the J gene lost 4 bases, with 14 bases spanning the gap. The CDR3 is 15 amino acids. In DNA form, the CDR3 reads TGTGCCAGCAGCCAGCAACGGGTAGCCCCAGATACGCAGTATTTT. The encoded protein is CASSQQRVAPDTQYF.

This clone was recorded only once. The J gene is TRBJ2-7, the V gene TRBV2, with a weak D call TRBD2 (6 bases). Between the trimmed V and J ends, which lost 8 bases and 0 bases, there was a span of 14 bases. Germline V CDR1 and CDR2: SNHLY, FYNNEI. This CDR3 has 14 residues. CDR3: CASAAREVSYEQYF. CDR3 coding DNA: TGTGCCAGCGCCGCCAGGGAGGTCTCCTACGAGCAGTACTTC.

This clone was seen only a few times. The chain carries TRBV27 and TRBJ2-1; TRBD1 aligns across 8 bases. The CDR3 sequence is 15 residues long. Germline V gene lookup returns CDR1 MNHEY and CDR2 SMNVEV (reference sequence). Trimming at V came to 2 bases and at J to 7 bases, leaving 7 bases not matched to a gene. The CDR3 sequence is CASSLPGTGLNEQFF. Here the CDR3 DNA reads TGTGCCAGCAGTTTACCCGGGACAGGTTTGAATGAGCAGTTCTTC.

This sequence joins TRBV28 and TRBJ1-3; 7 bases are shared with TRBD1. The germline gives CDR1 MDHEN, CDR2 SYDVKM. The ends lost 5 bases at V and 0 bases at J; junction bases unmatched: 4. This CDR3 contains 15 residues. The CDR3 nucleotides are TGTGCCAGCAGTCCCGACAGGGTCTCTGGAAACACCATATATTTT. It encodes CASSPDRVSGNTIYF. The complete variable domain, with remaining parts taken from reference TRBV28 and TRBJ1-3, reads DVKVTQSSRYLVKRTGEKVFLECVQDMDHENMFWYRQDPGLGLRLIYFSYDVKMKEKGDIPEGYSVSREKKERFSLILESASTNQTSMYLCASSPDRVSGNTIYFGEGSWLTVV.

This sequence joins TRBV7-2 and TRBJ2-3, with 8 bases lining up with TRBD2. Germline trimming cut 6 bases from V and 1 base from J; bases unmatched to any gene: 18. The CDR3 extends over 19 amino acids. Germline CDR1 and CDR2: SGHTA and FQGNSA. CDR3: CASRIVWFRGGPGTDTQYF. In nucleotides, the CDR3 is TGTGCCAGCAGGATCGTCTGGTTTCGGGGGGGGCCCGGCACAGATACGCAGTATTTT.

The rearrangement uses TRBV5-4 and TRBJ2-1; 9 positions agree with TRBD1. The J segment lost 4 bases and the V segment lost 0 bases, leaving 5 bases of the junction unmatched. Germline V gene lookup returns CDR1 SGHNT and CDR2 YYREEE (reference sequence). The CDR3 contains 16 residues. CDR3 sequence reads: CASSLEQGASYNEQFF. The CDR3 DNA reads as TGTGCCAGCAGCTTGGAACAGGGGGCGAGTTACAATGAGCAGTTCTTC. Using reference TRBV5-4 and TRBJ2-1 for the parts outside the CDR3, the full variable domain is ETGVTQSPTHLIKTRGQQVTLRCSSQSGHNTVSWYQQALGQGPQFIFQYYREEENGRGNFPPRFSGLQFPNYSSELNVNALELDDSALYLCASSLEQGASYNEQFFGPGTRLTVL.

This chain uses TRBV10-3 with TRBJ2-7; 7 bases are shared with TRBD1. The CDR3 is 13 residues long. After removal of 1 base from V and 4 bases from J, the junction contained 1 base not matched to a gene. Germline CDR1 and CDR2: ENHRY and SYGVKD. CDR3 in amino acids: CAISEWGQYEQYF. In nucleotides, the CDR3 is TGTGCCATCAGTGAGTGGGGACAGTACGAGCAGTACTTC.

The chain has TRBV18 and TRBJ1-2, with TRBD1 as a possible D gene (6 bases). V gave up 3 bases and J gave up 4 bases, with 15 bases separating them. This CDR3 has 15 residues. Per germline, CDR1 KGHSH and CDR2 LQKENI. CDR3 protein: CASSPALGAGYGYTF. CDR3 DNA sequence: TGTGCCAGCTCACCCGCGCTGGGGGCAGGCTATGGCTACACCTTC.

The chain recombines TRBV30 with TRBJ2-2; 10 bases match TRBD2. CDR3 length: 22 amino acids. V lost 1 base, J lost 1 base, and 21 bases stayed unmatched. CDR1 is GTSNPN and CDR2 is SVGIG in the germline V gene (reference sequence). As DNA, the CDR3 is TGTGCCTGGAGTGGCCCTCTATTACTAGCGGGAACAAATACCCTGAACACCGGGGAGCTGTTTTTT. Residues: CAWSGPLLLAGTNTLNTGELFF.

V usage is TRBV6-5 and J usage is TRBJ1-5, with 8 bases that match TRBD1. Germline trimming cut 4 bases from V and 2 bases from J; bases unmatched to any gene: 7. The CDR3 length is 16 residues. Germline V gene data show CDR1 as MNHEY and CDR2 as SVGAGI. The CDR3 nucleotides are TGTGCCAGCAGTTTGACAGGGGCGATGGGCAATCAGCCCCAGCATTTT. This translates into CASSLTGAMGNQPQHF.

V gene TRBV5-4 combines with J gene TRBJ2-5, with TRBD1 identical over 7 bases. Unmatched junction bases numbered 6, after V lost 5 bases and J lost 2 bases. The germline V gene has CDR1 SGHNT and CDR2 YYREEE (reference sequence). The CDR3 sequence is 14 residues long. CDR3 DNA sequence: TGTGCCAGCAGAATGACAGGGCCTCAAGAGACCCAGTACTTC. The encoded protein is CASRMTGPQETQYF.

This chain uses TRBV28 with TRBJ2-2, with 8 bases matching TRBD1. Trimming cost V 10 bases and J 3 bases; bases outside gene matches: 10. Germline assignment: CDR1 MDHEN and CDR2 SYDVKM. This CDR3 comprises 15 residues. CDR3 loop: CATDTGGLYTGELFF. CDR3 in DNA: TGTGCCACCGACACAGGGGGGTTGTACACCGGGGAGCTGTTTTTT.